A single sample is the source of the 2 T cell receptor beta chains below, sequenced in a study of T-cell memory formation after mild COVID-19. TCRdb reanalysed the 5' RACE reads using MiXCR and keeps one entry per CDR3 protein. The sample lists about 240,000 distinct CDR3 sequences, around 10% seen once, with under 25% in the top ten. Specimen: PBMCs or a T cell subset sorted from them (not recorded which). All receptors derive from a man aged 18 to 30 who had mild COVID-19 (a few samples of this study predate the infection). Cell type and time point are not known.

This clonotype occurred a few times. The rearrangement joins TRBV10-2 to TRBJ2-7, with 9 bases fitting TRBD2. Germline trimming cut 5 bases from V and 4 bases from J; bases unmatched to any gene: 6. Germline loops: CDR1 WSHSY, CDR2 SAAADI. The CDR3 totals 14 residues. CDR3 in DNA: TGCGCCAGCAGTCCCGGGACTAGCATGTACGAGCAGTACGTC. This gives the protein CASSPGTSMYEQYV.

This clonotype has just a few counts. The chain employs TRBV18 and TRBJ2-3, with 8 bases matching TRBD1. With V trimmed by 6 bases and J by 2 bases, 7 bases remained unmatched. The CDR3 totals 15 residues. Germline V gene lookup returns CDR1 KGHSH and CDR2 LQKENI. CDR3 nucleotides: TGTGCCAGCTCGCCTACAGGGGGGTACACAGATACGCAGTATTTT. Residues: CASSPTGGYTDTQYF.